This TCR beta chain was recovered during a study of CD8 T cells in Susac syndrome. It was with random hexamers that roughly 0.45 to 1 ug RNA was reverse transcribed. MiXCR, applied by TCRdb to the immunoSEQ multiplex PCR reads, yields one record per CDR3 protein. The data contain approximately 120,000 distinct CDR3 sequences, 96% of them seen just once; the ten biggest clones take up 0.096%. The CDR3 spans 14 residues. Trimming took 0 bases from V and 7 from J, leaving 10 bases between them. Germline V gene sequence: CDR1 GTSNPN, CDR2 SVGIG (reference sequence). The chain uses TRBV30 and TRBJ1-6; D is uncertain. The sample comprised CD4+ T cells from PBMCs. This sequence was found in a human donor in good health. CDR3 nucleotide sequence: TGTGCCTGGAGTGTTTCAATGCTAAATTCACCCCTCCACTTT. It translates to CAWSVSMLNSPLHF.